This TCR beta chain was identified in a study of CD8 T cells in Susac syndrome. The CDR3 is made up of 13 amino acids. V lost 6 bases to trimming and J lost 4 bases, with 10 bases between them. Germline values: CDR1 SNHLY, CDR2 FYNNEI. Sequencing of TCR beta was undertaken in CD8+ and CD4+ T cells derived from blood. RNA was extracted with the RNeasy kit, and a quantity of roughly 0.45 to 1 ug was reverse transcribed using random hexamers. TCRdb re-derived calls from the immunoSEQ multiplex PCR reads in MiXCR, one entry per CDR3 protein. The sample carries 190,000 or so distinct CDR3 sequences, nearly 95% recorded once.

Sequenced: CD4+ T cells from PBMCs. The rearrangement joins TRBV2 to TRBJ2-1; the D gene could be TRBD1 or TRBD2 (5 bases each). The source of this sequence is a human donor with multiple sclerosis. The CDR3 loop reads CASRRGLYNEQFF. In nucleotides, the CDR3 is TGTGCCAGCAGGAGGGGCCTATACAATGAGCAGTTCTTC.